The next 31 T cell receptor beta chains were all read from a single sample in a study of cytomegalovirus exposure and HLA in healthy donors. PCR employed 60 Vbeta and 13 Jbeta primers. Data came from immunoSEQ multiplex PCR; TCRdb stores just in-frame clones and leaves some out. The profile shows approximately 100,000 clones, 65% to 75% of them singletons. Sequenced material: PBMCs. Receptor source: a woman in her forties in good health and CMV-seronegative.

This chain connects TRBV7-2 to TRBJ1-4; a weak D match, TRBD1 (6 bases). CDR3 length: 17 residues. The V end lost 0 bases, the J end lost 1 base, and 12 bases lay between the germline ends. CDR1 and CDR2 from the germline V gene are SGHTA and FQGNSA. CDR3 in DNA: TGTGCCAGCAGCTTAGCGCGGGGGGCTGGAACTAATGAAAAACTGTTTTTT. Protein product: CASSLARGAGTNEKLFF. The full variable domain, rest sourced from reference TRBV7-2 and TRBJ1-4, is GAGVSQSPSNKVTEKGKDVELRCDPISGHTALYWYRQSLGQGLEFLIYFQGNSAPDKSGLPSDRFSAERTGGSVSTLTIQRTQQEDSAVYLCASSLARGAGTNEKLFFGSGTQLSVL.

This chain joins TRBV6-1 and TRBJ2-7; D ambiguous. Per germline, CDR1 MNHNS and CDR2 SASEGT. The CDR3 spans 11 residues. The V end lost 6 bases, the J end lost 5 bases, and 8 bases lay between the germline ends. CDR3 protein: CASRFHDEQYF. DNA of the CDR3: TGTGCCAGCAGGTTTCATGACGAGCAGTACTTC.

V usage is TRBV29-1 and J usage is TRBJ1-2; no clear D. Trimming pared 4 bases from V and 4 bases from J, leaving 7 bases between. This CDR3 contains 11 residues. Germline V gives CDR1 SQVTM, CDR2 ANQGSEA. The CDR3 is CSVVEGYGYTF. CDR3 in DNA: TGCAGCGTTGTGGAGGGCTATGGCTACACCTTC.

J is TRBJ2-1 and V is TRBV11-1; D is perhaps TRBD2 (6 bases). The CDR3 is 13 amino acids. Germline CDR1 is SGHAT and CDR2 is FQDESV (reference sequence). V lost 5 bases to trimming and J lost 8 bases, with 13 bases between them. DNA of the CDR3: TGTGCCAGCAGCCCGAGGGACTTCTATGAGCAGTTCTTC. Its protein product is CASSPRDFYEQFF.

The rearrangement uses TRBV15 and TRBJ2-7; 7 bases line up with TRBD1. CDR3 length equals 14 residues. With 1 base clipped from V and 3 bases from J, the junction kept 3 bases outside the gene matches. Germline V CDR1 and CDR2: LNHNV, YYDKDF (reference sequence). CDR3 sequence: CATSRGDSNYEQYF. The CDR3 DNA reads TGTGCCACCAGCAGAGGGGACAGCAACTACGAGCAGTACTTC.

This clone was observed a few times. The chain couples TRBV5-8 to TRBJ1-2; 8 nucleotides agree with TRBD1. CDR1 SGHTS and CDR2 YDEGEE come from the germline V gene. The J segment lost 8 bases and the V segment lost 0 bases, leaving 6 bases of the junction unmatched. The CDR3 extends over 14 amino acids. This CDR3 reads CASSLVTGGAGYTF. In DNA, the CDR3 is TGTGCCAGCAGCTTGGTAACAGGGGGTGCCGGCTACACCTTC.

The rearrangement links TRBV11-3 to TRBJ2-7, with 11 nucleotides matching TRBD2. V shed 6 bases, J shed 7 bases, and the junction held 20 bases outside the gene matches. This CDR3 contains 18 residues. CDR1 and CDR2 (germline): SGHNT, YENEEA. CDR3 in amino acids: CASRVVPLSGRARGEQYF. As DNA, the CDR3 is TGTGCCAGCAGAGTAGTGCCCCTTAGCGGGAGGGCCCGGGGGGAGCAGTACTTC. The full variable domain, its missing parts supplied by reference TRBV11-3 and TRBJ2-7, is EAGVVQSPRYKIIEKKQPVAFWCNPISGHNTLYWYLQNLGQGPELLIRYENEEAVDDSQLPKDRFSAERLKGVDSTLKIQPAELGDSAVYLCASRVVPLSGRARGEQYFGPGTRLTVT.

The CDR3 protein is CSVDTGTESEQYF. CDR3 nucleotide sequence: TGCAGCGTTGATACGGGGACAGAGTCTGAGCAGTACTTC. The V gene is TRBV29-1, the J gene TRBJ2-7; 7 bases are a match to TRBD1. V lost 3 bases and J lost 7; bases outside the gene matches: 9. The CDR3 is 13 residues long. Germline V CDR1 and CDR2: SQVTM, ANQGSEA.

V and J are TRBV7-9 and TRBJ1-4; TRBD1 matches 7 bases. Trimming at V came to 6 bases and at J to 6 bases, leaving 10 bases not matched to a gene. CDR3 length: 15 residues. CDR1 and CDR2 (germline): SEHNR, FQNEAQ (reference sequence). The CDR3 region is CASSFGAGTDEKLFF. CDR3 coding DNA: TGTGCCAGCAGTTTTGGGGCGGGGACAGATGAAAAACTGTTTTTT.

The V gene is TRBV6-1, the J gene TRBJ1-1; maybe TRBD1 (6 bases). Germline V gene lookup returns CDR1 MNHNS and CDR2 SASEGT. CDR3 length: 18 residues. The V end lost 2 bases, the J end lost 7 bases, and 26 bases lay between the germline ends. The CDR3 is CASSERGGFRSIQSEAFF. CDR3 in DNA: TGTGCCAGCAGTGAAAGGGGGGGTTTTCGTTCTATTCAGAGTGAAGCTTTCTTT.

The rearrangement joins TRBV13 to TRBJ2-7; TRBD2 agrees at 9 bases. The CDR3 sequence is 15 residues long. The germline CDR1 and CDR2 sequences are PRHDT and FYEKMQ (reference sequence). V lost 5 bases to trimming and J lost 1 base; unmatched junction nucleotides: 6. In DNA form, the CDR3 reads TGTGCCAGCAGCCCCCTAGCGGGGCGTTCCTACGAGCAGTACTTC. It yields the protein CASSPLAGRSYEQYF.

The chain uses TRBV4-3 and TRBJ2-7, with TRBD1 as a possible D gene (5 bases). V was cut by 3 bases and J by 1 base, with 13 bases left in between. The CDR3 totals 15 residues. Germline V gene sequence: CDR1 LGHNA, CDR2 YSLEER. The CDR3 here is CASSQETASSYEQYF. The CDR3, as DNA: TGCGCCAGCAGCCAGGAGACAGCGTCGTCCTACGAGCAGTACTTC.

V gene TRBV28 combines with J gene TRBJ2-1; unclear D gene. Germline loops: CDR1 MDHEN, CDR2 SYDVKM. CDR3 length: 12 residues. Trimming pared 3 bases from V and 10 bases from J, leaving 10 bases between. This CDR3 reads CASSFSLGEQFF. For the CDR3, the DNA is TGTGCCAGCAGTTTTAGCCTTGGGGAGCAGTTCTTC.

The rearrangement links TRBV5-5 to TRBJ2-6; 8 nucleotides agree with TRBD1. V was clipped by 5 bases and J by 0 bases; unmatched bases: 7. There are 17 residues in the CDR3. CDR1 and CDR2 (germline): SGHKS, YYEKEE (reference sequence). The CDR3 sequence: CASRPQGAHSGANVLTF. In DNA form, the CDR3 reads TGTGCCAGCAGACCTCAGGGGGCGCACTCTGGGGCCAACGTCCTGACTTTC.

This clone was observed a handful of times. The chain uses TRBV6-1 and TRBJ2-7, with 8 bases aligning to TRBD2. V shed 6 bases, J shed 2 bases, and the junction held 9 bases outside the gene matches. Germline CDR1 MNHNS, CDR2 SASEGT. CDR3 length: 15 amino acids. The chain's CDR3 is CASRPSGSGAYEQYF. DNA of the CDR3: TGTGCCAGCAGACCATCCGGTAGCGGGGCCTACGAGCAGTACTTC.

The chain joins TRBV19 to TRBJ1-5; D unclear. V lost 8 bases and J 7 bases, leaving 12 bases between the germline ends. The germline V gene has CDR1 LNHDA and CDR2 SQIVND (reference sequence). The CDR3 runs 12 residues. The CDR3 loop is CASGLERQPQHF. For the CDR3, the DNA is TGTGCCAGTGGGTTGGAGAGGCAGCCCCAGCATTTT.

This clone showed up just once. The chain links TRBV7-6 to TRBJ2-7; 12 bases align to TRBD2. Germline assignment: CDR1 SGHVS and CDR2 FNYEAQ. After removal of 1 base from V and 2 bases from J, the junction contained 3 bases not matched to a gene. The CDR3 runs to 16 residues. The CDR3 protein is CASSLETSGRAYEQYF. In DNA, the CDR3 is TGTGCCAGCAGCTTAGAGACTAGCGGGAGAGCCTACGAGCAGTACTTC.

Concerning this clone itself: The sample carries other DNA sequences with the same CDR3. The CDR3 spells CASSWTSGPYEQYF. CDR3 sequence (DNA): TGTGCCAGCAGCTGGACTAGCGGTCCCTACGAGCAGTACTTC. V gene TRBV2 combines with J gene TRBJ2-7; 10 bases match TRBD2. The CDR3 is made up of 14 amino acids. Germline trimming cut 6 bases from V and 2 bases from J; bases unmatched to any gene: 4. Germline-derived CDR1 and CDR2 are SNHLY and FYNNEI.

This clone has just a few counts. The genes are TRBV10-3 and TRBJ2-7, with TRBD2 as a possible D gene (6 bases). This CDR3 has 17 amino acids. Trimming pared 0 bases from V and 2 bases from J, leaving 17 bases between. Germline lookup yields CDR1 ENHRY and CDR2 SYGVKD. CDR3 sequence reads: CAISESGGGASPYEQYF. In DNA, the CDR3 is TGTGCCATCAGTGAGTCTGGAGGCGGGGCCTCTCCCTACGAGCAGTACTTC.

V and J are TRBV7-9 and TRBJ1-4, with TRBD1 as a possible D gene (5 bases). CDR1 is SEHNR, CDR2 FQNEAQ, per germline (reference sequence). The CDR3 consists of 16 residues. Trimming removed 4 bases at V and 3 bases at J, with 15 bases between. The CDR3 DNA reads as TGTGCCAGCAGCTCTTACTTGGGGGACTCTAATGAAAAACTGTTTTTT. It translates to CASSSYLGDSNEKLFF. Combining the CDR3 with reference TRBV7-9 and TRBJ1-4 gives the whole variable domain DTGVSQNPRHKITKRGQNVTFRCDPISEHNRLYWYRQTLGQGPEFLTYFQNEAQLEKSRLLSDRFSAERPKGSFSTLEIQRTEQGDSAMYLCASSSYLGDSNEKLFFGSGTQLSVL.

This chain joins TRBV29-1 and TRBJ1-1; weak D call: TRBD1 (5 bases). Trimming cost V 1 base and J 3 bases, with 15 bases left between them. From germline, CDR1 is SQVTM and CDR2 ANQGSEA. The CDR3 contains 15 residues. The CDR3 bases are TGCAGCGTTGAAGGCAGGATCCCGGGGGACACTGAAGCTTTCTTT. Encoded protein: CSVEGRIPGDTEAFF. The variable domain in full, completed from reference TRBV29-1 and TRBJ1-1, reads SAVISQKPSRDICQRGTSLTIQCQVDSQVTMMFWYRQQPGQSLTLIATANQGSEATYESGFVIDKFPISRPNLTFSTLTVSNMSPEDSSIYLCSVEGRIPGDTEAFFGQGTRLTVV.

The chain carries TRBV19 and TRBJ2-1; D remains ambiguous. The germline V and J ends were trimmed by 1 base and 0 bases, with 10 bases remaining between them. Germline V CDR1 and CDR2: LNHDA, SQIVND (reference sequence). This CDR3 has 16 residues. The CDR3 DNA sequence: TGTGCCAGTAGTATAGGCGGCCCGAGCTCCTACAATGAGCAGTTCTTC. It specifies CASSIGGPSSYNEQFF.

The rearrangement joins TRBV9 to TRBJ2-7; D possibly corresponds to TRBD1 (6 bases). The CDR3 covers 13 residues. CDR1 SGDLS and CDR2 YYNGEE come from the germline V gene. The germline V and J ends were trimmed by 3 bases and 7 bases, with 14 bases remaining between them. CDR3 DNA: TGTGCCAGCAGCGGGGCAGGGGTGGAAGAGCAGTACTTC. Protein product: CASSGAGVEEQYF. The whole variable domain, filled in from reference TRBV9 and TRBJ2-7, reads DSGVTQTPKHLITATGQRVTLRCSPRSGDLSVYWYQQSLDQGLQFLIQYYNGEERAKGNILERFSAQQFPDLHSELNLSSLELGDSALYFCASSGAGVEEQYFGPGTRLTVT.

J is TRBJ1-1 and V is TRBV7-6, with TRBD1 identical over 8 bases. Germline CDR1 and CDR2: SGHVS and FNYEAQ. The CDR3 covers 15 residues. Trimming took 5 bases from V and 5 from J; bases not matched to a gene: 10. In DNA form, the CDR3 reads TGTGCCAGCAGCCCCAAGACAGGGGAAGGGACTGAAGCTTTCTTT. Amino acids: CASSPKTGEGTEAFF.

The V gene is TRBV11-3, the J gene TRBJ2-1, with unresolved D. The CDR3 consists of 13 residues. The germline V gene encodes CDR1 SGHNT and CDR2 YENEEA. V was trimmed by 0 bases and J by 7 bases, leaving 7 bases between them. CDR3 in DNA: TGTGCCAGCAGCTTAGATAATTTGAATGAGCAGTTCTTC. Protein product: CASSLDNLNEQFF. Drawing the rest from reference TRBV11-3 and TRBJ2-1, the complete variable domain is EAGVVQSPRYKIIEKKQPVAFWCNPISGHNTLYWYLQNLGQGPELLIRYENEEAVDDSQLPKDRFSAERLKGVDSTLKIQPAELGDSAVYLCASSLDNLNEQFFGPGTRLTVL.

This chain joins TRBV11-2 and TRBJ2-1; the D gene is possibly TRBD2 (6 bases). The CDR3 extends over 10 amino acids. V dropped 5 bases and J dropped 15 bases, with 11 bases sitting between them. Germline lookup yields CDR1 SGHAT and CDR2 FQNNGV. CDR3 protein: CASSAGLPFF. The CDR3, as DNA: TGTGCCAGCAGCGCAGGACTACCGTTCTTC.

This chain uses TRBV10-2 with TRBJ2-5; TRBD1 agrees at 9 bases. V shed 5 bases and J 5 bases; nucleotides not matched to a gene: 9. In germline, CDR1 is WSHSY, CDR2 SAAADI. The CDR3 has 15 residues. The CDR3 is CASSNTPGTGETQYF. DNA of the CDR3: TGCGCCAGCAGTAATACACCCGGGACAGGGGAGACCCAGTACTTC.

Remarks on this clone: Relative to the germline gene, one junction end is altered; a read error may explain this. Distinct nucleotide sequences in the sample also encode this CDR3. The V and J genes are TRBV7-2 and TRBJ1-1; a possible D gene is TRBD1 (5 bases). The CDR3 totals 13 residues. Germline assignment: CDR1 SGHTA and CDR2 FQGNSA. The CDR3 nucleotides are TGTGCCAGCAGCCCAGGACACGGCACTGAGGCTTTCTTT. Translating gives CASSPGHGTEAFF.

The rearrangement joins TRBV28 to TRBJ2-5; 7 bases line up with TRBD2. The length of the CDR3 is 14 residues. The V gene's germline CDR1 is MDHEN and CDR2 SYDVKM. Unmatched junction bases numbered 6, after V lost 3 bases and J lost 5 bases. CDR3 protein: CASSLGGSGETQYF. The CDR3 DNA is TGTGCCAGCAGTTTGGGCGGGAGCGGGGAGACCCAGTACTTC.

CDR3 sequence reads: CASSYDRDIHNEQFF. CDR3 nucleotide sequence: TGTGCCAGTAGTTACGATCGGGACATCCACAATGAGCAGTTCTTC. The chain links TRBV19 to TRBJ2-1, with a weak D call TRBD1 (6 bases). CDR1 and CDR2 from the germline V gene are LNHDA and SQIVND (reference sequence). The germline V and J ends were trimmed by 5 bases and 5 bases, with 16 bases remaining between them. This CDR3 is built from 15 residues.

The chain is built from TRBV6-1 and TRBJ1-6; TRBD1 matches 9 bases. Per the germline V gene, CDR1 is MNHNS and CDR2 is SASEGT. The CDR3 sequence is 14 residues long. V shed 4 bases, J shed 9 bases, and the junction held 4 bases outside the gene matches. This CDR3 is CASSGGTGFSPLHF. For the CDR3, the DNA is TGTGCCAGCAGTGGGGGGACAGGGTTTTCACCCCTCCACTTT.